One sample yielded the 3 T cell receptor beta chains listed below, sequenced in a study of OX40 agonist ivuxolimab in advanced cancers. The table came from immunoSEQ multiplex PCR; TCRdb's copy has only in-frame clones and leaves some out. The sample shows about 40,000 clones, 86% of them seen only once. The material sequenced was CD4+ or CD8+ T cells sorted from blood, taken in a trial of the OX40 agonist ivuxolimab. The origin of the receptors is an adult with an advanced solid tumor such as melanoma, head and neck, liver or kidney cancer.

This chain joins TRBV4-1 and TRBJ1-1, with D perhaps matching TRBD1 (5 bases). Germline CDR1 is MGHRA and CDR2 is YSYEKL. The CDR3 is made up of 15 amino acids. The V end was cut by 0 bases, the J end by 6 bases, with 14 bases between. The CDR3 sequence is CASSQDHQGRAEAFF. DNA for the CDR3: TGCGCCAGCAGCCAAGATCACCAGGGCCGCGCTGAAGCTTTCTTT.

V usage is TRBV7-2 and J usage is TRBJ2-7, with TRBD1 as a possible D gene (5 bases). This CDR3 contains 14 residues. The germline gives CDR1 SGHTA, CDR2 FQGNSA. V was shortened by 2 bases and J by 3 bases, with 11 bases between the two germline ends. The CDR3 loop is CASSLQGWVYEQYF. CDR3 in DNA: TGTGCCAGCAGCTTACAGGGATGGGTCTACGAGCAGTACTTC.

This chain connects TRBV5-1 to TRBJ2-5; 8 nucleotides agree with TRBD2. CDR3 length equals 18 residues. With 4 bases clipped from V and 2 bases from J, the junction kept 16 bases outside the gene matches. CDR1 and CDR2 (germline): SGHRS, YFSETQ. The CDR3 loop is CASSLAGRLAGVQETQYF. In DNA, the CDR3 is TGCGCCAGCAGCCTCGCTGGCCGGCTAGCGGGCGTACAAGAGACCCAGTACTTC.